Shown below are 25 T cell receptor beta chains from a single sample sequenced in a study of T cells in localized non-small cell lung cancer. The protocol was immunoSEQ multiplex PCR, while the TCRdb copy is restricted to in-frame clones and leaves out a portion. Found here are 70,000 to 90,000 clones, 80% of them singletons; the top ten hold 9.5%. The sample consisted of peripheral blood, taken before any cancer treatment. These receptors came from a female donor over 55 with stage I lung adenocarcinoma.

V and J are TRBV6-5 and TRBJ1-4; D is undetermined. Germline V lookup: CDR1 MNHEY, CDR2 SVGAGI. Trimming stripped 0 bases from V and 4 bases from J, with 6 bases between. The CDR3 length is 14 residues. The CDR3 nucleotides read TGTGCCAGCAGTTACTCGATACGTAATGAAAAACTGTTTTTT. It codes for CASSYSIRNEKLFF.

This clone has only one observation. V and J are TRBV7-9 and TRBJ2-1; TRBD2 matches 8 bases. Germline V gives CDR1 SEHNR, CDR2 FQNEAQ (reference sequence). J gave up 5 bases and V 4 bases, and 4 bases lay outside the gene matches. The CDR3 has 14 residues. The CDR3 DNA sequence: TGTGCCAGCAGCTCCTCGGGGGGGGACAATGAGCAGTTCTTC. Protein sequence: CASSSSGGDNEQFF.

This sequence joins TRBV27 and TRBJ1-6; 7 bases match TRBD1. Germline V gene data show CDR1 as MNHEY and CDR2 as SMNVEV (reference sequence). V trimming: 3 bases; J trimming: 4 bases; junction bases outside the gene matches: 3. The length of the CDR3 is 15 residues. CDR3 residues: CASSLTTGYNSPLHF. For the CDR3, the DNA is TGTGCCAGCAGTTTGACGACAGGGTATAATTCACCCCTCCACTTT.

A note on this clone: One end of the junction does not line up with germline, which may come from a read error. This chain joins TRBV7-7 and TRBJ2-2, with a weak D call TRBD1 (6 bases). Germline CDR1 is SSHAT and CDR2 is FNYEAQ (reference sequence). This CDR3 region has 15 residues. CDR3 coding DNA: TGTGCTAGCAGCTTACAGGGCTCGGGCACCGGGGAGCTGTTTTTT. This encodes CASSLQGSGTGELFF.

This clone was detected only once. The V gene is TRBV2, the J gene TRBJ1-2, with D hard to call. The germline CDR1 and CDR2 sequences are SNHLY and FYNNEI. V was clipped by 6 bases and J by 7 bases, with 12 bases between them. The CDR3 consists of 12 residues. CDR3 coding DNA: TGTGCCAGCAGGGTAGGACTTGGTGGCTACACCTTC. It codes for CASRVGLGGYTF.

This chain joins TRBV10-3 and TRBJ1-6, with D unclear. Germline assignment: CDR1 ENHRY and CDR2 SYGVKD. V lost 3 bases and J 7 bases, leaving 4 bases between the germline ends. The CDR3 extends over 12 amino acids. CDR3 residues: CAISDVNSPLHF. The CDR3 coding sequence is TGTGCCATCAGTGATGTAAATTCACCCCTCCACTTT.

This chain joins TRBV18 and TRBJ2-7; D is unresolved. V was shortened by 2 bases and J by 4 bases, with 12 bases between the two germline ends. CDR3 length: 14 residues. CDR1 is KGHSH, CDR2 LQKENI, per germline. For the CDR3, the DNA is TGTGCCAGCTCACCATGGGCCAAGCCTTACGAGCAGTACTTC. Encoded protein: CASSPWAKPYEQYF.

J is TRBJ1-1 and V is TRBV5-4; 8 bases agree with TRBD1. Germline loops: CDR1 SGHNT, CDR2 YYREEE (reference sequence). The CDR3 sequence is 14 residues long. The junction had 3 bases not matched to a gene; V was cut back by 1 base and J by 4 bases. This CDR3 is CASSLWQGATEAFF. CDR3 DNA: TGTGCCAGCAGCTTGTGGCAGGGGGCCACTGAAGCTTTCTTT.

V usage is TRBV2 and J usage is TRBJ1-2; D may be TRBD1 (5 bases). The CDR3 is made up of 13 amino acids. V was cut by 4 bases and J by 8 bases, with 14 bases left in between. Germline V gene sequence: CDR1 SNHLY, CDR2 FYNNEI. The CDR3 bases are TGTGCCAGCAGTGGGGGGAGTTCGGAAGGCTACACCTTC. It codes for CASSGGSSEGYTF.

The sample holds one count of this clone. This chain connects TRBV27 to TRBJ1-5; D possibly corresponds to TRBD1 (6 bases). Trimming removed 6 bases at V and 7 bases at J, with 16 bases between. CDR1 and CDR2 from the germline V gene are MNHEY and SMNVEV (reference sequence). The CDR3 is 14 amino acids. The CDR3 protein is CASRDSHPGQPQHF. DNA for the CDR3: TGTGCCAGCAGGGACAGCCATCCGGGGCAGCCCCAGCATTTT.

This chain joins TRBV7-2 and TRBJ1-1; D unclear. Trimming cost V 1 base and J 1 base, with 4 bases left between them. The CDR3 consists of 13 residues. Germline V CDR1 and CDR2: SGHTA, FQGNSA. DNA for the CDR3: TGTGCCAGCAGCTTAGACAGGAACACTGAAGCTTTCTTT. It translates to CASSLDRNTEAFF. Looking up the rest from reference TRBV7-2 and TRBJ1-1 gives the full variable domain: GAGVSQSPSNKVTEKGKDVELRCDPISGHTALYWYRQSLGQGLEFLIYFQGNSAPDKSGLPSDRFSAERTGGSVSTLTIQRTQQEDSAVYLCASSLDRNTEAFFGQGTRLTVV.

The chain couples TRBV5-1 to TRBJ1-6, with D perhaps TRBD1 (5 bases). Germline V CDR1 and CDR2: SGHRS, YFSETQ. Trimming took 5 bases from V and 7 from J, leaving 16 bases between them. The CDR3 runs 15 residues. DNA of the CDR3: TGCGCCAGCAGTCGGGCGGCAGGGCCCAATTCACCCCTCCACTTT. It encodes CASSRAAGPNSPLHF.

The chain employs TRBV29-1 and TRBJ2-1, with 9 bases identical to TRBD2. Germline trimming cut 3 bases from V and 6 bases from J; bases unmatched to any gene: 6. Germline assignment: CDR1 SQVTM and CDR2 ANQGSEA. CDR3 length equals 14 residues. The CDR3 region is CSVDLAGGVNEQFF. As DNA, the CDR3 is TGCAGCGTTGATCTGGCGGGAGGGGTCAATGAGCAGTTCTTC.

V gene TRBV14 combines with J gene TRBJ2-3; a possible D gene is TRBD1 (5 bases). The V and J ends lost 4 bases and 2 bases respectively, with 16 bases between them. Germline values: CDR1 SGHDN, CDR2 FVKESK. This CDR3 is built from 16 residues. The chain's CDR3 is CASSRYKTASTDTQYF. The DNA for the CDR3 is TGTGCCAGCAGCCGATACAAGACAGCCTCCACAGATACGCAGTATTTT.

The chain couples TRBV2 to TRBJ2-1; 10 bases are a match to TRBD2. Germline assignment: CDR1 SNHLY and CDR2 FYNNEI. V lost 8 bases to trimming and J lost 4 bases; unmatched junction nucleotides: 11. CDR3 length: 16 amino acids. Here the CDR3 reads CASVSVLAGVYNEQFF. DNA for the CDR3: TGTGCCAGCGTGAGTGTCCTAGCGGGAGTATACAATGAGCAGTTCTTC.

This chain links TRBV4-3 with TRBJ1-4; D is unclear. Trimming removed 0 bases from V and 5 bases from J, with 13 bases in between. Germline V gene data show CDR1 as LGHNA and CDR2 as YSLEER. This CDR3 has 16 residues. CDR3 sequence: CASSQDYPQVNEKLFF. Here the CDR3 DNA reads TGCGCCAGCAGCCAAGATTACCCGCAGGTCAATGAAAAACTGTTTTTT.

The rearrangement links TRBV7-3 to TRBJ2-2; 9 bases fit TRBD1. Germline V gene sequence: CDR1 SGHTA, CDR2 FQGTGA. There are 17 residues in the CDR3. The J segment lost 2 bases and the V segment lost 5 bases, leaving 9 bases of the junction unmatched. The DNA for the CDR3 is TGTGCCAGCAGCCAGTTACCGGGACAGGGAAACACCGGGGAGCTGTTTTTT. Translation gives CASSQLPGQGNTGELFF.

This chain uses TRBV28 with TRBJ2-1; D gene uncertain. This CDR3 has 12 residues. V lost 6 bases and J 14 bases, leaving 17 bases between the germline ends. Germline loops: CDR1 MDHEN, CDR2 SYDVKM. The CDR3 DNA sequence: TGTGCCAGCAGCATCCCGGGCAGTGGAGAGTTCTTC. It encodes CASSIPGSGEFF. The variable domain in full, with the rest retrieved from reference TRBV28 and TRBJ2-1, is DVKVTQSSRYLVKRTGEKVFLECVQDMDHENMFWYRQDPGLGLRLIYFSYDVKMKEKGDIPEGYSVSREKKERFSLILESASTNQTSMYLCASSIPGSGEFFGPGTRLTVL.

A few counts support this clone. The V gene is TRBV9, the J gene TRBJ2-5, with 7 nucleotides matching TRBD2. In germline, CDR1 is SGDLS, CDR2 YYNGEE. Germline trimming cut 3 bases from V and 0 bases from J; bases unmatched to any gene: 2. The CDR3 has 14 residues. The CDR3 region is CASSEGLYQETQYF. The CDR3 bases are TGTGCCAGCAGCGAGGGACTATACCAAGAGACCCAGTACTTC.

The rearrangement joins TRBV6-5 to TRBJ1-6, with D unclear. V lost 2 bases and J lost 9, with 11 bases in between. Germline V gives CDR1 MNHEY, CDR2 SVGAGI. The CDR3 sequence is 14 residues long. CDR3 protein: CASSYAARPSPLHF. The CDR3 DNA sequence: TGTGCCAGCAGTTACGCTGCGAGGCCTTCACCCCTCCACTTT.

The chain combines TRBV14 with TRBJ1-2, with D unresolved. The CDR3 has 15 residues. The germline V gene encodes CDR1 SGHDN and CDR2 FVKESK. Trimming cost V 0 bases and J 2 bases, with 10 bases left between them. CDR3 sequence: CASSQDRLTNYGYTF. In DNA, the CDR3 is TGTGCCAGCAGCCAAGACCGCCTCACCAACTATGGCTACACCTTC.

The rearrangement joins TRBV7-2 to TRBJ1-1, with 8 bases aligning to TRBD1. V gave up 6 bases and J gave up 7 bases; unmatched junction bases: 13. Germline V lookup: CDR1 SGHTA, CDR2 FQGNSA. The CDR3 extends over 15 amino acids. This chain's CDR3 is CASRAADRGNSEAFF. The CDR3, as DNA: TGTGCCAGCAGAGCCGCTGACAGGGGAAATAGTGAAGCTTTCTTT.

The chain couples TRBV6-1 to TRBJ1-4; the match to TRBD1 covers 7 bases. V shed 3 bases, J shed 8 bases, and the junction held 6 bases outside the gene matches. The CDR3 runs to 14 residues. CDR1 is MNHNS and CDR2 is SASEGT in the germline V gene. Here the CDR3 reads CASSDDRVREKLFF. DNA of the CDR3: TGTGCCAGCAGTGATGACAGGGTCCGGGAAAAACTGTTTTTT.

V is TRBV5-1 and J is TRBJ2-7; TRBD1 matches 9 bases. CDR1 and CDR2 (germline): SGHRS, YFSETQ. The CDR3 length is 16 residues. V shed 0 bases, J shed 5 bases, and the junction held 9 bases outside the gene matches. In DNA, the CDR3 is TGCGCCAGCAGCTTGGCCGTGCGGGACAGGGATAACGAGCAGTACTTC. Translated, it gives CASSLAVRDRDNEQYF.

This clone was detected once. The V gene is TRBV5-1, the J gene TRBJ2-1, with 11 bases that match TRBD1. CDR3 length: 16 amino acids. V lost 1 base and J lost 9; bases outside the gene matches: 9. Germline V lookup: CDR1 SGHRS, CDR2 YFSETQ. The CDR3 protein is CASSLNVGQGDSEQFF. CDR3 nucleotides: TGCGCCAGCAGCTTGAACGTGGGACAGGGGGATAGTGAGCAGTTCTTC.